This T cell receptor (beta chain) was recorded in a study of blood T cell repertoires in COVID-19. Measured with immunoSEQ multiplex PCR; TCRdb has only the in-frame clones, and not every one. Of 300,000 to 350,000 clones listed, roughly 90% were seen once; the top ten hold under 3.5%. From germline, CDR1 is SNHLY and CDR2 FYNNEI. The ends were cut back, 4 bases at V and 4 bases at J, with 10 bases in the middle. The CDR3 runs 13 residues. The receptor was derived from a woman in her twenties or thirties with COVID-19, enrolled during active disease. This chain joins TRBV2 and TRBJ2-5; D not certain. Sequencing used peripheral blood. This CDR3 is CASSVTVRETQYF. The CDR3 DNA follows: TGTGCCAGCAGTGTTACGGTCCGAGAGACCCAGTACTTC.